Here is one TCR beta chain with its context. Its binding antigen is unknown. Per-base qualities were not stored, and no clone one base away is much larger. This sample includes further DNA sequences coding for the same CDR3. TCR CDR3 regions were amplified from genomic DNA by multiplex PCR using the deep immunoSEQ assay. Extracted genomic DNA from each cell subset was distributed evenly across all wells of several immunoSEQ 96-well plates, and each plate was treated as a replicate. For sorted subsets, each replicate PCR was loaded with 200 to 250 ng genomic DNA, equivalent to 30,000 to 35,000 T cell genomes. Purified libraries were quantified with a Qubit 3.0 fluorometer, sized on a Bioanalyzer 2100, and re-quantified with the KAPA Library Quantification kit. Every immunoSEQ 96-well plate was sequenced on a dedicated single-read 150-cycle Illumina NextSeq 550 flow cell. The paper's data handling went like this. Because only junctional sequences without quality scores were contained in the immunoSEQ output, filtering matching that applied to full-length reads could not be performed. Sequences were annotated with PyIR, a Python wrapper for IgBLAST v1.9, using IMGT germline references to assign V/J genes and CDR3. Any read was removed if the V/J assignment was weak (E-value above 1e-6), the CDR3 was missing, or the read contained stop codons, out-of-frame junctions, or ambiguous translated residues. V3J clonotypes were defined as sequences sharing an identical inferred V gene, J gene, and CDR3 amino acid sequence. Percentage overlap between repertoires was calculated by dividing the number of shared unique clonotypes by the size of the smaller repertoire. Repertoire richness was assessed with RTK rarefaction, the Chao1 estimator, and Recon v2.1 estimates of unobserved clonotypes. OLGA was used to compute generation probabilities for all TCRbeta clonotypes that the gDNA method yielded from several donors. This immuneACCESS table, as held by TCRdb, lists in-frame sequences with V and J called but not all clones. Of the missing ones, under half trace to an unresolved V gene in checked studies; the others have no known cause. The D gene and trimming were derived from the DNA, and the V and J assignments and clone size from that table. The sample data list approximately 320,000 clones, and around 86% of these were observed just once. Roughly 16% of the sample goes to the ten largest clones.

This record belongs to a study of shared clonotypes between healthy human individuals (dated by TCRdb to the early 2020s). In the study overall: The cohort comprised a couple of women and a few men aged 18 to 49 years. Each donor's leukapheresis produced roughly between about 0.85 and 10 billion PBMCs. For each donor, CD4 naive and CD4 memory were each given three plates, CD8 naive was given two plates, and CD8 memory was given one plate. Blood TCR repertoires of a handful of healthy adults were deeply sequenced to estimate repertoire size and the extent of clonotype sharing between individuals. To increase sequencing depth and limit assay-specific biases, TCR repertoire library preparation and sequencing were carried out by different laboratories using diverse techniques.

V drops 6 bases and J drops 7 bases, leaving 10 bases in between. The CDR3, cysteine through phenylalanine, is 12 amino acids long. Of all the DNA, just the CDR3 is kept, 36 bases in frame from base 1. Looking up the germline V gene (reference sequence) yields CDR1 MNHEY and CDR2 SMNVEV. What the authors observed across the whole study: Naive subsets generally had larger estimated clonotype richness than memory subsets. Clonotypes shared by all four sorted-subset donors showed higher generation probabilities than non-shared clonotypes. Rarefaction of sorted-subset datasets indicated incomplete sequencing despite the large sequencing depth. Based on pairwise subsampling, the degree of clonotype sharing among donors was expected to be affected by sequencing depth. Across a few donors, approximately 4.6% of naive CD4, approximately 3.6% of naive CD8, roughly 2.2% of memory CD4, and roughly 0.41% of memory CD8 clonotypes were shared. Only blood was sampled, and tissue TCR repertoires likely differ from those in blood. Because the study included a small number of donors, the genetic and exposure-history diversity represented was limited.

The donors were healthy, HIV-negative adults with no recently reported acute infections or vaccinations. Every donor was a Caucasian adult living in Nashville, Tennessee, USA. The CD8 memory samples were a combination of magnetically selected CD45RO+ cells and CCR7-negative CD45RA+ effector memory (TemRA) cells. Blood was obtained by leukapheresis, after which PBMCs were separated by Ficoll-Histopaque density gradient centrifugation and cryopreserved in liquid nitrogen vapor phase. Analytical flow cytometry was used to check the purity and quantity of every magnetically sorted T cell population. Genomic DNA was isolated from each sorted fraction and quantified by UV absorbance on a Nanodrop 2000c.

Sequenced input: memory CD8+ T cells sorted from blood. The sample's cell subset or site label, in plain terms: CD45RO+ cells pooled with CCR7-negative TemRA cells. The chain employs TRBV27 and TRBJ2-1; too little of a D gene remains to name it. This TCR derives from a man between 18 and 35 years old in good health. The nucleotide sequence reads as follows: TGTGCCAGCAGCCTTCTCGGGAATGAGCAGTTCTTC. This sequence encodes CASSLLGNEQFF.